This T cell receptor beta chain was captured in a study of neurological immune-mediated disorders. This clonotype has ten or more counts. cDNA synthesis was performed by 5'RACE with 10-nucleotide random UMIs. TCRdb itself ran the 5' RACE reads through MiXCR, one entry per CDR3 protein. This table has around 79,000 distinct CDR3 sequences, roughly 14% appearing once. This CDR3 is built from 14 residues. V dropped 8 bases and J dropped 3 bases, with 15 bases sitting between them. In germline, CDR1 is SGHRS, CDR2 YFSETQ. V is TRBV5-1 and J is TRBJ2-1, with D tentatively TRBD2 (6 bases). The TCR originated in a woman aged 45-65 years in good health. Sequencing input: PBMCs. The CDR3 DNA reads as TGCGCCAGTCGCACTAGCCGTGGCTACAATGAGCAGTTCTTC. Protein product: CASRTSRGYNEQFF.